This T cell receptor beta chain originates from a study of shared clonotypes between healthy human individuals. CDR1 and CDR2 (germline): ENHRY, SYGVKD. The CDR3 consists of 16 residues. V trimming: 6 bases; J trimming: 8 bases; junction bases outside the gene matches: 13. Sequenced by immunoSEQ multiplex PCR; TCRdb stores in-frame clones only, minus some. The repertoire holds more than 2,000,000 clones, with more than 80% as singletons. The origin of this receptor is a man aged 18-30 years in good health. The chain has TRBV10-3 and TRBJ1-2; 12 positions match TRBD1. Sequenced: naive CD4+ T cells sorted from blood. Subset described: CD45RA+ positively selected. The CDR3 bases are TGTGCCATCAGGGAAAACCGGGGACAGGGGGCGCAGGGCTACACCTTC. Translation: CAIRENRGQGAQGYTF.